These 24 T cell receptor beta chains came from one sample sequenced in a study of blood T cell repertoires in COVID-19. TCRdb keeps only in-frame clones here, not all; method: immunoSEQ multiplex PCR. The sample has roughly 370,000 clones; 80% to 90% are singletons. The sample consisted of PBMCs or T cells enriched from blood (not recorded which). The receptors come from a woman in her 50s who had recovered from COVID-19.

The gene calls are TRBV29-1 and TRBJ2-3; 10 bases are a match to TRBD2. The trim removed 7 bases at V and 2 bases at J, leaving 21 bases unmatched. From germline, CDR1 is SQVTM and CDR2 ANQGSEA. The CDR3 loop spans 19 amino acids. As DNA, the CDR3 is TGCAGCGCGAGGGGAGGGATAGCGGGGGGACGACGTTCCACAGATACGCAGTATTTT. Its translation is CSARGGIAGGRRSTDTQYF.

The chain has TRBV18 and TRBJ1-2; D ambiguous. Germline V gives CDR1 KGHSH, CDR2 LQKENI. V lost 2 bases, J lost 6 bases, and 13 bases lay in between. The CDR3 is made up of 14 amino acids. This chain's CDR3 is CASSPSREAHGYTF. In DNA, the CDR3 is TGTGCCAGCTCACCATCGAGGGAGGCACATGGCTACACCTTC. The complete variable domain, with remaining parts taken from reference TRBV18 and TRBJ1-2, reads NAGVMQNPRHLVRRRGQEARLRCSPMKGHSHVYWYRQLPEEGLKFMVYLQKENIIDESGMPKERFSAEFPKEGPSILRIQQVVRGDSAAYFCASSPSREAHGYTFGSGTRLTVV.

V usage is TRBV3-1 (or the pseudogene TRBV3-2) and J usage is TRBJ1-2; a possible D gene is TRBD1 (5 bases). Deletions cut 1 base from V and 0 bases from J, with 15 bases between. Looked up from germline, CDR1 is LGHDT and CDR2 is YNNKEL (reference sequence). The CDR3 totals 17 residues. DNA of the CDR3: TGTGCCAGCAGCCAAGTACTTTTGGGGGGAACTAACTATGGCTACACCTTC. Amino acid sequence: CASSQVLLGGTNYGYTF.

In DNA form, the CDR3 reads TGTGCCACCAGCCAGGACAGTCTGTGGATCACTGAAGCTTTCTTT. Its protein is CATSQDSLWITEAFF. V usage is TRBV15 and J usage is TRBJ1-1; D might be TRBD1 (6 bases). The CDR3 has 15 residues. Trimming cost V 5 bases and J 4 bases, with 17 bases left between them. Germline CDR1 LNHNV, CDR2 YYDKDF (reference sequence).

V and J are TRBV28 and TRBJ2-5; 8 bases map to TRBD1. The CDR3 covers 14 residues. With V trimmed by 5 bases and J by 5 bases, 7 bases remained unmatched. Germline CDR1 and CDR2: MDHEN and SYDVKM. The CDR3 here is CASSRTGLGETQYF. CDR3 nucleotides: TGTGCCAGCAGTCGGACAGGGCTGGGGGAGACCCAGTACTTC.

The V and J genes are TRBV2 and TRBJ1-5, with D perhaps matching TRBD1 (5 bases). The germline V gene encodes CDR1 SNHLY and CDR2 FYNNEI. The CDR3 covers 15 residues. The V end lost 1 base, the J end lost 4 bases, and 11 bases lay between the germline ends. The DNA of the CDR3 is TGTGCCAGCAGTGAAGATCGGGGGGGAAATCAGCCCCAGCATTTT. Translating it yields CASSEDRGGNQPQHF.

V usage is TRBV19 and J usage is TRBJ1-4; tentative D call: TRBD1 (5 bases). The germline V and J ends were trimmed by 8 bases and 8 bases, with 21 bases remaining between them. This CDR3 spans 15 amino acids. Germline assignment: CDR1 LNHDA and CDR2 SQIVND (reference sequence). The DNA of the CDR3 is TGTGCCAGTGGGGCCATGGCCAGGGCGGCAGAAAAACTGTTTTTT. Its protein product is CASGAMARAAEKLFF.

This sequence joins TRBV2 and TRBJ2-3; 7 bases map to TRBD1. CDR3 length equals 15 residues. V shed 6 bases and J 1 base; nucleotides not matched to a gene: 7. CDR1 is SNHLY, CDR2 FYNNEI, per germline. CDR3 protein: CASSAQGFGTDTQYF. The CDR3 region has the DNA TGTGCCAGCAGCGCACAGGGGTTTGGCACAGATACGCAGTATTTT.

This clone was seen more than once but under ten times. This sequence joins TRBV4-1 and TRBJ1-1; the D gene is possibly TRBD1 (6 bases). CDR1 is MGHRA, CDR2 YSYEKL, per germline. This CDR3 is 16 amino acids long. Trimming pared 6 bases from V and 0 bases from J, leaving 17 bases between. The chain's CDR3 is CASRPLGALMNTEAFF. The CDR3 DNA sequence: TGCGCCAGCAGACCGCTGGGGGCACTCATGAACACTGAAGCTTTCTTT.

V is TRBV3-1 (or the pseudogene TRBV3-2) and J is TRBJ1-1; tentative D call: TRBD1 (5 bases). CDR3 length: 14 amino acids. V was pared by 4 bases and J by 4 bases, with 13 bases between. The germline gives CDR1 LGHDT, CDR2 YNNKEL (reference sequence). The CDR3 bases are TGTGCCAGCAGCCCGACAGTAAGGGGCACTGAAGCTTTCTTT. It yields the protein CASSPTVRGTEAFF.

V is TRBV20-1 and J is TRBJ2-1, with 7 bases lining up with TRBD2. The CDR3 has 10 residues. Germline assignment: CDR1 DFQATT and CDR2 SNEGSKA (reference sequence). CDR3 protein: CTAGENEQFF. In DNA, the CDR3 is TGCACCGCGGGGGAAAATGAGCAGTTCTTC.

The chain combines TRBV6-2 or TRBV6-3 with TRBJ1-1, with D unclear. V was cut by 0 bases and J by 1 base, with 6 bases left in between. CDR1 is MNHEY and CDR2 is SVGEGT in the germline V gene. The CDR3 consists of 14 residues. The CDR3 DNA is TGTGCCAGCAGTTACTCGTTCCGGAACACTGAAGCTTTCTTT. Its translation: CASSYSFRNTEAFF.

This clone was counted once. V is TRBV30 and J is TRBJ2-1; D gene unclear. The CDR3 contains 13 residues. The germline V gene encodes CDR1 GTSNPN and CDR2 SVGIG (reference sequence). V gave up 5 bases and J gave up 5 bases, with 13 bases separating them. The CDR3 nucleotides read TGTGCCTGGCAGTTGGAGTGGAACAATGAGCAGTTCTTC. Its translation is CAWQLEWNNEQFF.

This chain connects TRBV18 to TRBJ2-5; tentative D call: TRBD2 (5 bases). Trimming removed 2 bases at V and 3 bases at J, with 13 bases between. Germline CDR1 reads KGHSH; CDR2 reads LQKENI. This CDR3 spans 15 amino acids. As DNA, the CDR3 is TGTGCCAGCTCACCAGGGTCACAGACTAAAGAGACCCAGTACTTC. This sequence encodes CASSPGSQTKETQYF.

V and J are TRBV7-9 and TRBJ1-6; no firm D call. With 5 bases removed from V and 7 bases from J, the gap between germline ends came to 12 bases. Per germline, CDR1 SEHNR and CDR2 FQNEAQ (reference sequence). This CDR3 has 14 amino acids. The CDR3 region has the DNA TGTGCCAGCAGCAGGACTACCGACAATTCACCCCTCCACTTT. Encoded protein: CASSRTTDNSPLHF.

The CDR3 DNA is TGTGCCAGCAGCCTCCCGGGACACCTGCGCAATGAGCAGTTCTTC. Its protein product is CASSLPGHLRNEQFF. The rearrangement uses TRBV7-3 and TRBJ2-1, with D possibly TRBD1 on 6 matching bases. V was clipped by 5 bases and J by 6 bases, with 17 bases between them. CDR1 and CDR2 from the germline V gene are SGHTA and FQGTGA. The CDR3 is made up of 15 amino acids.

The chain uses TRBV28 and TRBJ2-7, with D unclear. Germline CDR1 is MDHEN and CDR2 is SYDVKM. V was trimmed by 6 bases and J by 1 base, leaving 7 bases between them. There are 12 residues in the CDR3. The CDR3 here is CASSGGSYEQYF. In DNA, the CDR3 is TGTGCCAGCAGCGGCGGATCCTACGAGCAGTACTTC.

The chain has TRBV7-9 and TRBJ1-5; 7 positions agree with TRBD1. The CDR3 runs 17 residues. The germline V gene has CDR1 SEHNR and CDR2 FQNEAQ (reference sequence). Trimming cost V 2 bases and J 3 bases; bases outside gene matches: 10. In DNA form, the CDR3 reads TGTGCCAGCAGCTTATCCCAGATGACAGGGCCCAATCAGCCCCAGCATTTT. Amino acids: CASSLSQMTGPNQPQHF.

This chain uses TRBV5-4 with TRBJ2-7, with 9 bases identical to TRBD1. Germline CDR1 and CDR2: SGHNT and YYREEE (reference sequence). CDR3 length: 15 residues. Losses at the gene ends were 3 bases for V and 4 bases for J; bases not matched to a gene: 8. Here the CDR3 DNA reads TGTGCCAGCAGCTCCCGGGGACAGGGACCTTACGAGCAGTACTTC. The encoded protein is CASSSRGQGPYEQYF. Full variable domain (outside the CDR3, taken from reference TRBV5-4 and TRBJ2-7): ETGVTQSPTHLIKTRGQQVTLRCSSQSGHNTVSWYQQALGQGPQFIFQYYREEENGRGNFPPRFSGLQFPNYSSELNVNALELDDSALYLCASSSRGQGPYEQYFGPGTRLTVT.

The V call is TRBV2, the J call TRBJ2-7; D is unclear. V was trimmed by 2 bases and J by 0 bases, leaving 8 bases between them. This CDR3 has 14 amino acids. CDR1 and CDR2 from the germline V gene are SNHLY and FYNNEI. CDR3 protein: CASSEPPFSYEQYF. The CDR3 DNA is TGTGCCAGCAGTGAACCCCCTTTCTCCTACGAGCAGTACTTC.

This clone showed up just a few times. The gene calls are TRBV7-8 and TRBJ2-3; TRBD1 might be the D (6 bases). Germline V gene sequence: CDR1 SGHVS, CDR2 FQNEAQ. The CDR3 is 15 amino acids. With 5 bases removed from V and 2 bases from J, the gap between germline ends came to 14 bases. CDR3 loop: CASSLQGPTTDTQYF. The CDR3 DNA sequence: TGTGCCAGCAGCCTCCAGGGGCCGACCACAGATACGCAGTATTTT.

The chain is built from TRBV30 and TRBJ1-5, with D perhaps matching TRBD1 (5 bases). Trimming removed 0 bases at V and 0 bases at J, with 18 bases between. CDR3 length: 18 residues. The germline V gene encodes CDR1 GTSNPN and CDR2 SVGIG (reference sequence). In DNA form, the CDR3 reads TGTGCCTGGAGTGTCAGGGACTGGGACCCGTATAGCAATCAGCCCCAGCATTTT. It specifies CAWSVRDWDPYSNQPQHF.

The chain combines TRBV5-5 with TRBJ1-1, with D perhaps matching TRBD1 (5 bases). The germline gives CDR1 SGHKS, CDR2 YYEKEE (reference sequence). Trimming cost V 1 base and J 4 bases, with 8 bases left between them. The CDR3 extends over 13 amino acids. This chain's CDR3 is CASSLNRLTEAFF. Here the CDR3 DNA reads TGTGCCAGCAGCTTGAACAGGCTCACTGAAGCTTTCTTT.

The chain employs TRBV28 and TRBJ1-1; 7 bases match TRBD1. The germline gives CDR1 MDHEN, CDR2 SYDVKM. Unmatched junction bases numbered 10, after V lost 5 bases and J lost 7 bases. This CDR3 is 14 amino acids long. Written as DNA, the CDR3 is TGTGCCAGCAGTAACCTCAACCAGGGGGATGAAGCTTTCTTT. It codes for CASSNLNQGDEAFF. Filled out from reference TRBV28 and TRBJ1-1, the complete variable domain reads DVKVTQSSRYLVKRTGEKVFLECVQDMDHENMFWYRQDPGLGLRLIYFSYDVKMKEKGDIPEGYSVSREKKERFSLILESASTNQTSMYLCASSNLNQGDEAFFGQGTRLTVV.